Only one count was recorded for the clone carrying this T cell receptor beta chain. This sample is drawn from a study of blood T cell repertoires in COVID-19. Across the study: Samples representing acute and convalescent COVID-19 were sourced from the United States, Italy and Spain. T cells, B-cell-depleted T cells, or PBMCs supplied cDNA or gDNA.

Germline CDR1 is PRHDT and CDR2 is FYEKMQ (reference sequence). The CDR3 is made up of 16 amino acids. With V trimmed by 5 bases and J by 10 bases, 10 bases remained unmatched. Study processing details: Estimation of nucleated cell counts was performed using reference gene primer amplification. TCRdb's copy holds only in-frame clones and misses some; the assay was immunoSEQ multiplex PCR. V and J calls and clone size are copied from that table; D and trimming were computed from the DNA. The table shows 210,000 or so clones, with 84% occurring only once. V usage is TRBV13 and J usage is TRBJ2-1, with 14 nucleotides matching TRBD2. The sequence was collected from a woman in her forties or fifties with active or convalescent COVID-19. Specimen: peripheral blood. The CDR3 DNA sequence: TGTGCCAGCAGCCGACGACTAGCGGGAGGGCCCTGGGAGCAGTTCTTC. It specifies CASSRRLAGGPWEQFF.